The 27 T cell receptor beta chains presented below share a single source sample, sequenced in a study of control samples from healthy donors and cancer patients. The assay was immunoSEQ multiplex PCR, and TCRdb's table has in-frame clones only and misses some. In the table there are about 95,000 clones, about nine tenths of which are singletons. The sequencing sample was made of blood. The receptor set was obtained from a woman aged 70-85 years in good health.

The chain recombines TRBV5-5 with TRBJ1-2; D might be TRBD1 (5 bases). In germline, CDR1 is SGHKS, CDR2 YYEKEE (reference sequence). Trimming cost V 1 base and J 6 bases, with 13 bases left between them. The CDR3 totals 14 residues. This chain's CDR3 is CASSLYAGSHGYTF. CDR3 nucleotide sequence: TGTGCCAGCAGCTTGTACGCAGGGAGTCATGGCTACACCTTC.

The rearrangement uses TRBV2 and TRBJ2-5; D call uncertain. Germline CDR1 is SNHLY and CDR2 is FYNNEI. The ends were cut back, 8 bases at V and 5 bases at J, with 9 bases in the middle. CDR3 length: 11 amino acids. The CDR3 protein is CASGSWETQYF. The CDR3, as DNA: TGTGCCAGCGGGTCCTGGGAGACCCAGTACTTC. Full variable domain (remainder filled in from reference TRBV2 and TRBJ2-5): EPEVTQTPSHQVTQMGQEVILRCVPISNHLYFYWYRQILGQKVEFLVSFYNNEISEKSEIFDDQFSVERPDGSNFTLKIRSTKLEDSAMYFCASGSWETQYFGPGTRLLVL.

J is TRBJ1-2 and V is TRBV6-5, with TRBD1 matching over 7 bases. The V and J ends lost 3 bases and 6 bases, in that order; junction bases with no gene match: 13. CDR1 and CDR2 (germline): MNHEY, SVGAGI. This CDR3 has 16 amino acids. CDR3 nucleotides: TGTGCCAGCAGTTATAAATACGGGACAGCGACCCATGGCTACACCTTC. Translating gives CASSYKYGTATHGYTF.

A remark on this clone: Other DNA sequences of this sample code for an identical CDR3. The genes are TRBV12-3 or TRBV12-4 and TRBJ1-2; 8 positions match TRBD1. V lost 2 bases and J lost 8; bases outside the gene matches: 4. The CDR3 is 13 amino acids. The DNA of the CDR3 is TGTGCCAGCAGTTTACAGGGGGCGAAGGGCTACACCTTC. This sequence encodes CASSLQGAKGYTF.

Here the CDR3 reads CASSPGGLAKENEQFF. In DNA form, the CDR3 reads TGCGCCAGCAGCCCGGGGGGACTAGCCAAGGAGAATGAGCAGTTCTTC. This chain uses TRBV5-1 with TRBJ2-1; 9 bases map to TRBD2. This CDR3 spans 16 amino acids. V gave up 4 bases and J gave up 7 bases; unmatched junction bases: 12. The germline V gene has CDR1 SGHRS and CDR2 YFSETQ.

Comments on this clone: The junction differs from germline at one of its ends, possibly a read error. The sample holds other DNA sequences that translate to the same CDR3. The gene calls are TRBV11-2 and TRBJ2-7, with 7 bases lining up with TRBD2. CDR3 length equals 14 residues. In germline, CDR1 is SGHAT, CDR2 FQNNGV. The CDR3 nucleotides are TGTGCCAGCAGCTTAGTGGCTAGCGGTTACGAGCAGTACTTT. Protein product: CASSLVASGYEQYF.

This chain links TRBV12-3 or TRBV12-4 with TRBJ1-1; 7 bases map to TRBD1. J was trimmed by 10 bases and V by 5 bases; bases with no gene match: 7. CDR3 length: 12 amino acids. CDR3 residues: CASSGTAPRAFF. DNA for the CDR3: TGTGCCAGCAGTGGGACAGCGCCTAGAGCTTTCTTT.

This chain connects TRBV15 to TRBJ1-5; 9 bases align to TRBD1. V lost 5 bases and J lost 7; bases outside the gene matches: 9. The CDR3 covers 15 residues. Germline CDR1 LNHNV, CDR2 YYDKDF (reference sequence). CDR3 DNA sequence: TGTGCCACCAGCTCTACAGGGGGCGATCGACAGCCCCAGCATTTT. This codes for CATSSTGGDRQPQHF.

This chain joins TRBV11-1 and TRBJ1-2; TRBD1 might be the D (5 bases). The CDR3 is 13 residues long. V was shortened by 5 bases and J by 6 bases, with 13 bases between the two germline ends. Per the germline V gene, CDR1 is SGHAT and CDR2 is FQDESV (reference sequence). CDR3 protein: CASSRRRDHGYTF. CDR3 bases: TGTGCCAGCAGCCGACGGAGGGACCATGGCTACACCTTC.

V gene TRBV9 combines with J gene TRBJ2-5, with 9 bases identical to TRBD2. There are 17 residues in the CDR3. Trimming removed 4 bases from V and 1 base from J; junction bases left unmatched: 11. Germline CDR1 reads SGDLS; CDR2 reads YYNGEE. The CDR3 DNA reads as TGTGCCAGCAGCTCGAGGGGAAGCGGGGGGCTCCAAGAGACCCAGTACTTC. Its translation is CASSSRGSGGLQETQYF.

The rearrangement uses TRBV19 and TRBJ2-1, with 11 bases lining up with TRBD2. Germline loops: CDR1 LNHDA, CDR2 SQIVND (reference sequence). The ends lost 5 bases at V and 2 bases at J; junction bases unmatched: 5. This CDR3 is 16 amino acids long. CDR3: CASSPGLAVPYNEQFF. In nucleotides, the CDR3 is TGTGCCAGTAGTCCGGGACTAGCGGTCCCCTACAATGAGCAGTTCTTC.

The V call is TRBV7-9, the J call TRBJ2-7; TRBD1 matches 12 bases. Germline V lookup: CDR1 SEHNR, CDR2 FQNEAQ (reference sequence). CDR3 length: 15 residues. V gave up 5 bases and J gave up 6 bases; unmatched junction bases: 8. The DNA for the CDR3 is TGTGCCAGCAGCCCGACCGGGACAGGGGGCCCCGAGCAGTACTTC. It encodes CASSPTGTGGPEQYF.

The sample holds a few counts of this clone. V usage is TRBV10-3 and J usage is TRBJ1-4; D call uncertain. V lost 3 bases to trimming and J lost 8 bases, with 16 bases between them. The CDR3 runs to 15 residues. CDR1 is ENHRY and CDR2 is SYGVKD in the germline V gene. CDR3 DNA: TGTGCCATCAGTGACGTTCCCACGGCTGGGGAAAAACTGTTTTTT. Protein sequence: CAISDVPTAGEKLFF.

This chain uses TRBV4-3 with TRBJ1-1; D might be TRBD1 (5 bases). This CDR3 comprises 15 residues. V was shortened by 4 bases and J by 1 base, with 13 bases between the two germline ends. CDR1 is LGHNA and CDR2 is YSLEER in the germline V gene. This CDR3 is CASSRAGTENTEAFF. The CDR3 coding sequence is TGCGCCAGCAGCCGAGCCGGGACGGAGAACACTGAAGCTTTCTTT.

The rearrangement joins TRBV2 to TRBJ1-5; 7 bases are shared with TRBD1. Germline V lookup: CDR1 SNHLY, CDR2 FYNNEI. J was trimmed by 6 bases and V by 4 bases; bases with no gene match: 9. The CDR3 consists of 15 residues. The CDR3 protein is CASSGSTGASQPQHF. CDR3 DNA sequence: TGTGCCAGCAGTGGCTCCACAGGGGCGAGTCAGCCCCAGCATTTT.

This chain connects TRBV18 to TRBJ1-2; TRBD1 matches 7 bases. There are 14 residues in the CDR3. The J segment lost 4 bases and the V segment lost 5 bases, leaving 7 bases of the junction unmatched. Germline CDR1 is KGHSH and CDR2 is LQKENI. CDR3 nucleotide sequence: TGTGCCAGCTCAGGACAGGATTCGAGCTATGGCTACACCTTC. This gives the protein CASSGQDSSYGYTF.

This rearrangement joins TRBV29-1 to TRBJ2-5, with TRBD1 matching over 8 bases. CDR1 and CDR2 (germline): SQVTM, ANQGSEA. The V gene end was trimmed by 8 bases and the J gene end by 1 base; junction bases not matched to a gene: 6. This CDR3 is 13 amino acids long. CDR3 coding DNA: TGCAGCACCACCGGGACAGGCCAAGAGACCCAGTACTTC. It is translated as CSTTGTGQETQYF.

The chain couples TRBV5-6 to TRBJ1-4; D is perhaps TRBD1 (6 bases). V was cut by 4 bases and J by 8 bases, with 18 bases left in between. CDR1 is SGHDT and CDR2 is YYEEEE in the germline V gene. The CDR3 is 15 residues long. The CDR3 DNA is TGTGCCAGCAGCACGGGAGGGGGGCGCCTGGAAAAACTGTTTTTT. This codes for CASSTGGGRLEKLFF.

This clone was picked up one time. V gene TRBV19 combines with J gene TRBJ1-1; D unresolved. The CDR3 has 11 residues. V gave up 8 bases and J gave up 11 bases, with 15 bases separating them. Germline CDR1 and CDR2: LNHDA and SQIVND (reference sequence). The CDR3 bases are TGTGCCAGTCAAGACCGAGTCAACGCTTTCTTT. It translates to CASQDRVNAFF.

The rearrangement joins TRBV23-1 to TRBJ1-2; D not certain. TRBV23-1 belongs to the ORF category, with a function that is uncertain. Trimming removed 0 bases at V and 1 base at J, with 6 bases between. This CDR3 has 14 amino acids. CDR3 coding DNA: TGCGCCAGCAGTCAATCGGCCGGTAACTATGGCTACACCTTC. This translates into CASSQSAGNYGYTF.

The rearrangement links TRBV30 to TRBJ1-4, with D tentatively TRBD1 (5 bases). In germline, CDR1 is GTSNPN, CDR2 SVGIG (reference sequence). Between the trimmed V and J ends, which lost 2 bases and 8 bases, there was a span of 15 bases. There are 14 residues in the CDR3. As DNA, the CDR3 is TGTGCCTGGAGTCTCGCGGGGGTTGGAGAAAAACTGTTTTTT. Protein: CAWSLAGVGEKLFF.

V usage is TRBV5-5 and J usage is TRBJ1-1, with 8 bases lining up with TRBD1. Trimming at V came to 5 bases and at J to 1 base, leaving 4 bases not matched to a gene. CDR3 size: 14 residues. The germline V gene encodes CDR1 SGHKS and CDR2 YYEKEE (reference sequence). CDR3 region: CASRSDRANTEAFF. In nucleotides, the CDR3 is TGTGCCAGCAGGTCGGACAGGGCGAACACTGAAGCTTTCTTT.

The V call is TRBV4-1, the J call TRBJ1-2; D unresolved. V lost 1 base to trimming and J lost 5 bases, with 14 bases between them. The CDR3 consists of 15 residues. Germline values: CDR1 MGHRA, CDR2 YSYEKL. CDR3 region: CASSQVGTDPYGYTF. DNA for the CDR3: TGCGCCAGCAGCCAAGTAGGTACTGATCCATATGGCTACACCTTC.

The rearrangement joins TRBV13 to TRBJ2-3; D is uncertain. CDR3 length equals 14 residues. CDR1 and CDR2 (germline): PRHDT, FYEKMQ (reference sequence). The germline V and J ends were trimmed by 2 bases and 11 bases, with 17 bases remaining between them. CDR3 bases: TGTGCCAGCAGCTTATTCTCCGTGGGCCGGAGGCAGTATTTT. It is translated as CASSLFSVGRRQYF.

This rearrangement joins TRBV27 to TRBJ2-5; D possibly corresponds to TRBD1 (5 bases). Trimming stripped 5 bases from V and 6 bases from J, with 19 bases between. The CDR3 loop spans 15 amino acids. In germline, CDR1 is MNHEY, CDR2 SMNVEV (reference sequence). The CDR3 bases are TGTGCCAGCAGTCATATTGGACCGGACAAGCAGACCCAGTACTTC. Its protein is CASSHIGPDKQTQYF.

The chain couples TRBV19 to TRBJ2-2; no firm D call. This CDR3 has 13 amino acids. Germline V CDR1 and CDR2: LNHDA, SQIVND (reference sequence). The ends were cut back, 7 bases at V and 1 base at J, with 7 bases in the middle. The chain's CDR3 is CASNQGNTGELFF. The CDR3 nucleotides read TGTGCCAGTAATCAAGGGAACACCGGGGAGCTGTTTTTT. The whole variable domain, remainder taken from reference TRBV19 and TRBJ2-2, is DGGITQSPKYLFRKEGQNVTLSCEQNLNHDAMYWYRQDPGQGLRLIYYSQIVNDFQKGDIAEGYSVSREKKESFPLTVTSAQKNPTAFYLCASNQGNTGELFFGEGSRLTVL.

This rearrangement joins TRBV25-1 to TRBJ1-2, with a weak D call TRBD1 (5 bases). CDR1 is MGHDK and CDR2 is SYGVNS in the germline V gene. The V end lost 1 base, the J end lost 4 bases, and 7 bases lay between the germline ends. The CDR3 runs 13 residues. The CDR3 DNA sequence: TGTGCCAGCAGTGAATCCGGGACCTATGGCTACACCTTC. Translating it yields CASSESGTYGYTF.